The sample holds a few counts of the clone carrying this TCR beta chain. This entry comes from a study of T-cell memory formation after mild COVID-19. Each CDR3 protein is one row after TCRdb ran MiXCR on the 5' RACE reads. Of about 140,000 distinct CDR3 sequences listed, 14% to 15% are singletons. Trimming took off 1 base at V and 2 bases at J, with 9 bases between the two ends. This CDR3 contains 14 residues. Germline V gene data show CDR1 as MGHRA and CDR2 as YSYEKL. The sample was PBMCs or a T cell subset sorted from them (not recorded which). The clonotype was recovered from an adult woman who had mild COVID-19 (a few samples of this study predate the infection). Cell type and time point are not known. The chain recombines TRBV4-1 with TRBJ2-7, with a possible D match to TRBD1 (5 bases). Here the CDR3 reads CASSQVGRAYEQYF. In nucleotides, the CDR3 is TGCGCCAGCAGCCAAGTAGGCAGGGCCTACGAGCAGTACTTC.